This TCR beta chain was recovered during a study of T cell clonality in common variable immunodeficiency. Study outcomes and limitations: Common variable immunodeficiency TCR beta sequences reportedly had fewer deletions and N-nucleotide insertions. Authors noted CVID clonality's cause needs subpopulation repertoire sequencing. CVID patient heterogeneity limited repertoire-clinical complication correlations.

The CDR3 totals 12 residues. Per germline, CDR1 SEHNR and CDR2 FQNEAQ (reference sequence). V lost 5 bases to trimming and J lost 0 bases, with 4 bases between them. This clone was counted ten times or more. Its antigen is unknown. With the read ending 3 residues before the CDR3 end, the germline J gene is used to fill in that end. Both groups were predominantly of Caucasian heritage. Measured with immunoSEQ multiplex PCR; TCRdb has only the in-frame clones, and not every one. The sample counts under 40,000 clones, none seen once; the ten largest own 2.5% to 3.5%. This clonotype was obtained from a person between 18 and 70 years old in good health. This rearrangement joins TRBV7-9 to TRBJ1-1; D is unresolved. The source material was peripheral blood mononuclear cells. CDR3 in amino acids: CASSQMNTEAFF. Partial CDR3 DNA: TGTGCCAGCAGCCAAATGAACACTGAA. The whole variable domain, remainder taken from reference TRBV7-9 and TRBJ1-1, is DTGVSQNPRHKITKRGQNVTFRCDPISEHNRLYWYRQTLGQGPEFLTYFQNEAQLEKSRLLSDRFSAERPKGSFSTLEIQRTEQGDSAMYLCASSQMNTEAFFGQGTRLTVV.